This is a list of T cell receptor beta chains from one sample in a study of tumor-infiltrating lymphocytes in primary liver carcinoma. TCRdb recomputed calls from the multiplex PCR reads with MiXCR, one row per CDR3 protein. The table lists hundreds of thousands of distinct CDR3 sequences, 50% to 75% of them singletons. Material for sequencing was peripheral blood. These receptors came from a woman aged 30 to 39 with primary liver carcinoma and hepatitis B virus infection. CDR3s include the opening cysteine and the closing phenylalanine or tryptophan. Each record gives: V gene, D gene, clone size, J gene, CDR3 DNA, CDR3 protein. A D gene is named only where the DNA matches it firmly. Where a row states a size, it is once, few, many or the class of an expanded clone; other rows omit it.

>TRBV29-1|TRBD2|many|TRBJ2-1
TGCAGCGTCTGGACTAGCGAATCCTACAATGAGCAGTTCTTC
CSVWTSESYNEQFF
>TRBV4-3|.|.|TRBJ2-3
TGCGCCAGCAGCCAAGTGGTCTTCAGGTTGGCTAGCACAGATACGCAGTATTTT
CASSQVVFRLASTDTQYF
>TRBV11-1|.|.|TRBJ2-7
TGTGCCACCTCATACCACAGGCAGAGCGAGCAGTACTTC
CATSYHRQSEQYF
>TRBV6-2/TRBV6-3|TRBD2|.|TRBJ2-3
TGTGCCAGCAGTTACGGTCGGGGACTAGCGAGAGGGGTTCGCACAGATACGCAGTATTTT
CASSYGRGLARGVRTDTQYF
>TRBV11-2|.|.|TRBJ1-1
TGTGCCAGCGGACATGCTAACAGTGAAGCTTTCTTT
CASGHANSEAFF
>TRBV29-1|.|many|TRBJ2-7
TGCAGCGTTGGTGACTCCCGATCCTACGAGCAGTACTTC
CSVGDSRSYEQYF
>TRBV5-4|TRBD2|.|TRBJ2-1
TGTGCCAGCAGCTTGCGCTCGGCTAGCGGGAGTAAGCCCGAGCAGTTCTTC
CASSLRSASGSKPEQFF
>TRBV6-2/TRBV6-3|.|many|TRBJ2-6
TGTGCCAGCACTCCCTCTGGGGCCAACGTCCTGACTTTC
CASTPSGANVLTF
>TRBV6-5|TRBD1|many|TRBJ2-7
TGTGCCAGCAGTTACGGGACAGGGGCTCCTTACGAGCAGTACTTC
CASSYGTGAPYEQYF
>TRBV5-4|TRBD1|once|TRBJ2-7
TGTGCCAGCAGCTCTAGGACAGGGGGCATCTACGAGCGGTACTTC
CASSSRTGGIYERYF
>TRBV28|TRBD1|.|TRBJ1-5
TGTGCCAGCATCAAACAGGGGGCGCGGGATCAGCCCCAGCATTTT
CASIKQGARDQPQHF
>TRBV7-9|.|few|TRBJ1-1
TGTGCCAGCAGCTTAGCGGGCAGCCCGAACACTGAAGCTTTCTTT
CASSLAGSPNTEAFF
>TRBV11-2|.|.|TRBJ2-2
TGTGCCAGCAGCATAGCAGGCGGCACCGGGGAGCTGTATTTT
CASSIAGGTGELYF
>TRBV5-1|.|few|TRBJ2-4
TGCGCCAGCAGCAGGGACGGAAACATTCAGTACTTC
CASSRDGNIQYF
>TRBV5-1|.|few|TRBJ2-1
TGCGCCAGCAGCCCGGGGCCGGGCAATGAGCAGTTCTTC
CASSPGPGNEQFF
>TRBV11-2|.|.|TRBJ2-3
TGTGCCAGCAGCAGACAGTCTAGCAGAGATACGCAGTATTTT
CASSRQSSRDTQYF
>TRBV12-3/TRBV12-4|TRBD2|few|TRBJ2-2
TGTGCCAGCAGTTGGGGAGGGGTGGGCACCGGGGAGCTGTTTTTT
CASSWGGVGTGELFF
>TRBV12-3/TRBV12-4|.|few|TRBJ1-1
TGTGCCAGCAGTTTCACGATCACTGAAGCTTTCTTT
CASSFTITEAFF
>TRBV7-9|.|.|TRBJ1-1
TGTGCCAGCAGCCCCCAGGGAGGGCGGGTGAACGCTGAAGCTTTCTTT
CASSPQGGRVNAEAFF
>TRBV29-1|TRBD1|many|TRBJ1-2
TGCAGCGTTACCGACAGGGGGGCACCTAACTATGGCTACACCTTC
CSVTDRGAPNYGYTF
>TRBV11-2|.|many|TRBJ2-3
TGTGCCAGCAGACGCGGAGGGAGCACAGATACGCAGTATTTT
CASRRGGSTDTQYF
>TRBV6-1|.|.|TRBJ2-1
TGCGCCAGCATTGAGGAGGGCCCCGATGAGCAGTTCTTC
CASIEEGPDEQFF
>TRBV5-5|TRBD1|few|TRBJ2-3
TGTGCCAGCAGCCAACAGGGGTCTAGCACAGATACGCAGTATTTT
CASSQQGSSTDTQYF
>TRBV11-2|.|once|TRBJ1-4
TGTGGCAGCAGCTTTCTGGGTGAAAAACTGTTTTTC
CGSSFLGEKLFF
>TRBV7-3|TRBD1|.|TRBJ2-1
TGTGCCAGCAGCTTAAACAGGGGCAATGAGCAGTTCTTC
CASSLNRGNEQFF
>TRBV7-9|.|.|TRBJ1-6
TGTGCCAGCAGCTTAGGGGGGTATTCACTCCTCCACTTT
CASSLGGYSLLHF
>TRBV7-9|TRBD1|.|TRBJ2-2
TGTGCCAGCAGCAACCGGGACAGGGTCGGGGAGCTGTTTTTT
CASSNRDRVGELFF
>TRBV10-2|.|many|TRBJ2-7
TGCGCCAGGTCAGGAGACCCCGAGCAGTACTTC
CARSGDPEQYF
>TRBV6-1|.|few|TRBJ1-5
TGTGCCAGCAGGATCGACAGAGGCAATCAGCCCCAGCATTTT
CASRIDRGNQPQHF
>TRBV29-1|TRBD1|many|TRBJ2-1
TGCAGCGTCGATCGCCGGGACAGGCCCTACAATGAGCAGTTCTTC
CSVDRRDRPYNEQFF
>TRBV12-3/TRBV12-4|.|.|TRBJ1-4
TGTGCCCGCAGTAAGGGGGTGCGCAGTGAAAAACTGCTTTTT
CARSKGVRSEKLLF
>TRBV11-2|.|.|TRBJ2-2
TGTGCCAGCAACTCAACAGGGCGAAAGACCGGGGAGCTGTTTTTT
CASNSTGRKTGELFF
>TRBV7-9|.|few|TRBJ2-7
TGTGCCAGCAGCTACCCAATTCGGAGCGGCGAGCAGTACTTC
CASSYPIRSGEQYF
>TRBV6-5|.|.|TRBJ2-2
TGTGCCAGCACCCAAGAAACCACCGGGGAGCTGTTTTTT
CASTQETTGELFF
>TRBV13|TRBD1|.|TRBJ2-1
TGTGCCAACAGCTTATGGGACAGGGATCACGGTGAGCAGTTCTTC
CANSLWDRDHGEQFF
>TRBV12-3/TRBV12-4|.|many|TRBJ2-3
TGTGCCAGCACCCCCGGGCTAGGCAGGGCCTTTGGTTACCAGTATTTT
CASTPGLGRAFGYQYF
>TRBV30|.|few|TRBJ2-5
TGTGCCTGGAGCTTCTTAGAGACCCAGTACTTC
CAWSFLETQYF
>TRBV11-2|TRBD2|.|TRBJ2-1
TGTGCCAGCAGTTCCCAGTGGGAGGGTCCTCCCAATGAGCAGATCTTC
CASSSQWEGPPNEQIF
>TRBV12-3/TRBV12-4|.|few|TRBJ2-7
TGTGCCAGCTGGGATTCGATTGGAGAGCAGTACTTC
CASWDSIGEQYF
>TRBV11-2|.|.|TRBJ1-6
TGTGCCAGCAGCTTAAGCGGGGTGGGGCGGGATAATTCACCCCTCCACTTT
CASSLSGVGRDNSPLHF
>TRBV4-1|.|.|TRBJ1-3
TGCGCCAGCAGCAAGGGCTTTTCGGGCTCTGAAAACACCATATATTTT
CASSKGFSGSENTIYF
>TRBV28|TRBD1|.|TRBJ1-6
TGTGTCAGCAGTTTGCAGGGGGCATGGAATTCACCCCTCCACTTT
CVSSLQGAWNSPLHF
>TRBV6-2/TRBV6-3|TRBD1|few|TRBJ2-2
TGTGCCAGCACCCTAGAGGCAGACAGGGGAGGGAACACCGGGGAGCTGTTTTTT
CASTLEADRGGNTGELFF
>TRBV5-4|TRBD1|few|TRBJ2-1
TGTGCCAGCAGCTTGGCGGGAAGACAGGGGGGCTATGAGCAGTTCTTC
CASSLAGRQGGYEQFF
>TRBV5-4|.|once|TRBJ2-3
TGTGCCAGCAGCTTCTTAGAGGCAGATACGCAGTATTTT
CASSFLEADTQYF
>TRBV2|TRBD1|few|TRBJ2-3
TGTGCCAGCAGTCCTGGGACAGGGAGCACAGATACGCAGTATTTT
CASSPGTGSTDTQYF
>TRBV7-9|.|few|TRBJ1-5
TGTGCCAGCAGCTTACTGGCGACGGAGCCCCAGCATTTT
CASSLLATEPQHF
>TRBV5-6|.|.|TRBJ1-1
TGTGCCAGCAGCTTGAATGTGGGGGATGGGACTGAAGCTTTCTTT
CASSLNVGDGTEAFF
>TRBV14|TRBD2|.|TRBJ2-3
TGTGCCAGCAGCCAACTTAGCGGGTTCTCGGATACGCAGTATTTT
CASSQLSGFSDTQYF
>TRBV7-9|TRBD1|.|TRBJ2-7
TGTGCCAGCAGCTTCATCACAGGGGGCTCCTACGAGCAGTACTTC
CASSFITGGSYEQYF
>TRBV10-3|TRBD1|few|TRBJ1-3
TGTGCCACCGCGGGACAGGGTTCTGGAAACACCATATATTTT
CATAGQGSGNTIYF
>TRBV7-9|.|.|TRBJ1-4
TGTGCCAGCAGCTTAGGGTCCAGCTTTAATGAAAAACTGTTTTTT
CASSLGSSFNEKLFF
>TRBV11-2|.|.|TRBJ2-1
TGTGCCAGTATCAATGCAGGGGTCTTCTACAATGAGCAGTTCTTC
CASINAGVFYNEQFF
>TRBV7-8|TRBD1|.|TRBJ2-7
TGTGCCAGCACTTCACAGGGGGCAAGGAATTACGAGCAGTACTTC
CASTSQGARNYEQYF
>TRBV6-6|.|few|TRBJ2-3
TGTGTCAGCAGTTCAGCGGCCACTAGCACAGATACGCAGTATTTT
CVSSSAATSTDTQYF
>TRBV4-3|TRBD1|.|TRBJ2-3
TGCGCCAGCAGCCAAATATCCAGGGGGCCAAGATCAACTCCGGGAGATACGCAGTATTTT
CASSQISRGPRSTPGDTQYF
>TRBV7-9|.|once|TRBJ2-3
TGTACCAGGAGCACAGGGACATTTCTCACAGATACGCAGTATTTT
CTRSTGTFLTDTQYF
>TRBV6-5|TRBD2|many|TRBJ2-1
TGTGCCAGCAGTTCCCCTAGCGGGAGTATCTATGAGCAGTTCTTC
CASSSPSGSIYEQFF
>TRBV5-6|.|.|TRBJ2-3
TGTGCCAGCAGCTCGGAGAGCACAGATACGCAGTATTTT
CASSSESTDTQYF